Listed below are T cell receptor beta chains from one sample, sequenced in a study of cytomegalovirus exposure and HLA in healthy donors. Sequencing used immunoSEQ multiplex PCR; TCRdb keeps in-frame clones, though not all of them. The profile shows about 120,000 clones, around 77% of them singletons. The sample consisted of PBMCs. The receptor set was obtained from a man aged 18-30 years in good health and CMV-seropositive. Both conserved end residues are part of each CDR3. D genes are given only for firm matches. Size values are once, few and many counts, or a class for expanded clones, and some rows have none.

CDR3aa	CDR3nt	d_gene	v_gene	j_gene	abundance	len
CSAPGTPNYGYTF	TGCAGCGCCCCAGGAACACCGAACTATGGCTACACCTTC	NA	TRBV29-1	TRBJ1-2	NA	13
CASGISGGRVDEQFF	TGTGCCAGCGGGATTAGCGGGGGTAGGGTGGATGAGCAGTTCTTC	TRBD2	TRBV6-6	TRBJ2-1	NA	15
CASSSVAGTVGEQYF	TGTGCCAGCAGCTCCGTCGCCGGGACAGTCGGCGAGCAGTACTTC	TRBD1	TRBV6-1	TRBJ2-7	NA	15
CASSLEGFGQPQHF	TGTGCCAGCAGTTTAGAGGGTTTCGGTCAGCCCCAGCATTTT	NA	TRBV27	TRBJ1-5	NA	14
CASSTRQGNYSPLHF	TGTGCCAGTAGTACAAGACAGGGGAATTATTCACCCCTCCACTTT	TRBD1	TRBV19	TRBJ1-6	few	15
CASSAANYKPYNEQFF	TGTGCCAGCAGCGCCGCAAACTACAAGCCCTACAATGAGCAGTTCTTC	NA	TRBV5-4	TRBJ2-1	NA	16
CASQLQGYEQYF	TGTGCCAGCCAACTACAGGGGTACGAGCAGTACTTC	TRBD1	TRBV28	TRBJ2-7	NA	12
CASSSDRTEAFF	TGTGCCAGCAGCTCAGACAGGACTGAAGCTTTCTTT	NA	TRBV7-8	TRBJ1-1	NA	12
CASTQMGYTGFGLEQYF	TGTGCCAGCACCCAGATGGGTTATACGGGATTTGGGCTCGAGCAGTACTTC	NA	TRBV28	TRBJ2-7	NA	17
CATRGQSYEQYF	TGTGCCACCAGGGGACAATCCTACGAGCAGTACTTC	NA	TRBV15	TRBJ2-7	NA	12
CASSLGLPKMNTEAFF	TGTGCCAGCAGCCTGGGACTGCCCAAAATGAACACTGAAGCTTTCTTT	NA	TRBV27	TRBJ1-1	NA	16
CASTPRDSLTDTQYF	TGTGCCAGCACCCCACGGGACAGCTTGACAGATACGCAGTATTTT	TRBD1	TRBV27	TRBJ2-3	NA	15
CASSLARRGAKEQFF	TGTGCCAGCAGCTTGGCACGGCGGGGGGCCAAGGAGCAGTTCTTC	TRBD2	TRBV5-4	TRBJ2-1	NA	15
CASSVGGAGGGDTQYF	TGTGCCAGCAGCGTAGGAGGAGCGGGAGGAGGCGATACGCAGTATTTT	TRBD2	TRBV9	TRBJ2-3	NA	16
CASSPGYDQPQHF	TGTGCCAGCAGTCCAGGGTACGATCAGCCCCAGCATTTT	NA	TRBV27	TRBJ1-5	NA	13
CASSPAGLVDEQYF	TGTGCCAGCAGCCCAGCGGGACTAGTTGACGAGCAGTACTTC	TRBD2	TRBV5-6	TRBJ2-7	NA	14
CAWSVLVTGELFF	TGTGCCTGGAGTGTACTCGTAACCGGGGAGCTGTTTTTT	NA	TRBV30	TRBJ2-2	NA	13
CARSLDPGANGLTF	TGTGCCCGCAGTTTGGATCCTGGGGCCAACGGCCTGACTTTC	NA	TRBV28	TRBJ2-6	NA	14
CASSLGGFF	TGTGCCAGCAGCCTAGGAGGGTTCTTC	NA	TRBV7-9	TRBJ2-1	few	9
CASSANPNTEAFF	TGCGCCAGCAGTGCTAACCCGAACACTGAAGCTTTCTTT	NA	TRBV10-2	TRBJ1-1	NA	13
CASSRTDRVAFSGANVLTF	TGTGCCAGCAGCAGGACCGACAGGGTGGCCTTTTCTGGGGCCAACGTCCTGACTTTC	TRBD1	TRBV5-8	TRBJ2-6	few	19
CASSEARWDRGNNEQFF	TGTGCCAGCAGTGAAGCGAGGTGGGACAGGGGTAACAATGAGCAGTTCTTC	TRBD1	TRBV2	TRBJ2-1	NA	17
CASSQSGTSQNIQYF	TGCGCCAGCAGTCAATCCGGGACTAGCCAAAACATTCAGTACTTC	TRBD2	TRBV5-1	TRBJ2-4	once	15
CASSLAGGDQPQHF	TGTGCCAGCAGCTTAGCAGGGGGCGATCAGCCCCAGCATTTT	TRBD1	TRBV7-9	TRBJ1-5	NA	14
CASSLELLKARSGANGLTF	TGTGCCAGCAGCTTGGAACTTCTGAAGGCGAGATCTGGGGCCAACGGCCTGACTTTC	NA	TRBV5-4	TRBJ2-6	NA	19
CAWIKTGESYNSPLHF	TGTGCCTGGATAAAAACCGGAGAAAGCTATAATTCACCCCTCCACTTT	NA	TRBV30	TRBJ1-6	NA	16
CASSQFEGRGLGQYF	TGTGCCAGCAGCCAGTTCGAGGGAAGGGGACTCGGGCAGTACTTC	NA	TRBV14	TRBJ2-7	few	15
CASSLGDTYGYTF	TGTGCCAGCAGCTTAGGGGACACCTATGGCTACACCTTC	NA	TRBV7-9	TRBJ1-2	few	13
CASTRGLYNEQFF	TGTGCCAGCACCCGGGGACTATACAATGAGCAGTTCTTC	TRBD2	TRBV7-6	TRBJ2-1	NA	13
CASTRTSGRGDTQYF	TGTGCCAGCACCCGGACTAGCGGGAGAGGGGATACGCAGTATTTT	TRBD2	TRBV2	TRBJ2-3	few	15
CASSETGLNYGYTF	TGTGCCAGCAGTGAGACAGGATTAAACTATGGCTACACCTTC	NA	TRBV6-1	TRBJ1-2	NA	14
CASSYSTGGTEAFF	TGCGCCAGCAGCTACTCTACAGGGGGGACTGAAGCTTTCTTT	TRBD1	TRBV5-1	TRBJ1-1	NA	14
CSVLPSPLDNEQFF	TGCAGCGTTTTGCCTAGCCCATTAGACAATGAGCAGTTCTTC	NA	TRBV29-1	TRBJ2-1	NA	14
CASTLPGSEGYTF	TGTGCCAGCACCCTACCTGGGAGTGAGGGCTACACCTTC	NA	TRBV6-5	TRBJ1-2	NA	13
CASSIPGQSLPYEQYF	TGTGCCAGTAGTATACCGGGACAATCTCTTCCCTACGAGCAGTACTTC	NA	TRBV19	TRBJ2-7	NA	16
CATTGVGGIRTDTQYF	TGTGCCACTACAGGCGTCGGGGGGATTAGAACAGATACGCAGTATTTT	TRBD2	TRBV15	TRBJ2-3	NA	16
CASSLMDQGPNYGYTF	TGTGCCAGCAGCCTAATGGATCAGGGGCCTAACTATGGCTACACCTTC	NA	TRBV7-9	TRBJ1-2	NA	16
CASRPGSNYGYTF	TGTGCCAGCAGGCCCGGGAGTAACTATGGCTACACCTTC	NA	TRBV6-6	TRBJ1-2	NA	13
CATSRGQIEAFF	TGTGCCACCAGCAGGGGACAGATTGAAGCTTTCTTT	TRBD1	TRBV15	TRBJ1-1	NA	12
CASSTNTDTQYF	TGCGCCAGCAGCACAAACACAGATACGCAGTATTTT	NA	TRBV5-1	TRBJ2-3	few	12
CASSHYPVGDTEAFF	TGTGCCAGCAGCCACTATCCCGTCGGGGATACTGAAGCTTTCTTT	NA	TRBV14	TRBJ1-1	NA	15
CASSGGTALNTEAFF	TGCGCCAGCAGCGGTGGGACAGCACTTAACACTGAAGCTTTCTTT	TRBD1	TRBV5-1	TRBJ1-1	once	15